This T cell receptor beta chain was sequenced in a study of cytomegalovirus exposure and HLA in healthy donors. Across the whole study: For the roughly 390 genotyped donors, 65% to 90% fell within the Caucasian-associated ancestry cluster. Study results and caveats: While the bulk of TCR sequences proved rare, some public TCRs turned up in many donors.

The V gene's germline CDR1 is SNHLY and CDR2 FYNNEI. V lost 2 bases to trimming and J lost 8 bases, with 15 bases between them. The CDR3 loop spans 14 amino acids. A note on this clone: The antigen is unknown.

PCR used 60 Vbeta primers and 13 Jbeta primers. The data were produced by immunoSEQ multiplex PCR, yet TCRdb's version contains in-frame clones alone and is incomplete. In all, the sample yields 150,000 to 200,000 clones. The chain recombines TRBV2 with TRBJ1-2; possible D gene TRBD1, 5 bases. The sequencing input was PBMCs. This receptor was identified in a young man in good health and CMV-seronegative. This CDR3 reads CASSEQGQSGGYTF. The CDR3 DNA reads as TGTGCCAGCAGTGAACAGGGTCAGTCCGGCGGCTACACCTTC. The full variable domain, completed using reference TRBV2 and TRBJ1-2, is EPEVTQTPSHQVTQMGQEVILRCVPISNHLYFYWYRQILGQKVEFLVSFYNNEISEKSEIFDDQFSVERPDGSNFTLKIRSTKLEDSAMYFCASSEQGQSGGYTFGSGTRLTVV.